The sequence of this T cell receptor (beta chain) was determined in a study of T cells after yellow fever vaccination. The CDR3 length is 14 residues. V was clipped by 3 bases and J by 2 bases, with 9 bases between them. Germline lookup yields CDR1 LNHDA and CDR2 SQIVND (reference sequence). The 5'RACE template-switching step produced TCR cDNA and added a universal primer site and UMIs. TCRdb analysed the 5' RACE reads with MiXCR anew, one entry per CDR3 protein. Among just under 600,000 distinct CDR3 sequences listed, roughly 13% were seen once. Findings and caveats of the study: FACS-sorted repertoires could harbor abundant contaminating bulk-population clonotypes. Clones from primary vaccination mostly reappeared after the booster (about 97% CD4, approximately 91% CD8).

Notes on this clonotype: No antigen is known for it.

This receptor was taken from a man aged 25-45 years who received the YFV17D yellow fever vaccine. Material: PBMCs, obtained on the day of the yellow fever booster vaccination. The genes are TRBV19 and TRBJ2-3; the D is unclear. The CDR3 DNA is TGTGCCAGTAGTATCTTGGGAATCACAGATACGCAGTATTTT. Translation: CASSILGITDTQYF. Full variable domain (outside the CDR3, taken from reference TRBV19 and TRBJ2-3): DGGITQSPKYLFRKEGQNVTLSCEQNLNHDAMYWYRQDPGQGLRLIYYSQIVNDFQKGDIAEGYSVSREKKESFPLTVTSAQKNPTAFYLCASSILGITDTQYFGPGTRLTVL.